This T cell receptor (beta chain) comes out of a study of blood T cell repertoires in COVID-19. V lost 4 bases and J lost 2; bases outside the gene matches: 5. Germline CDR1 and CDR2: SGHTA and FQGTGA. This CDR3 has 15 amino acids. Study processing details: Estimates of nucleated cell counts were drawn from the amplification of reference gene primers. Clones were read by immunoSEQ multiplex PCR, and TCRdb kept only the in-frame ones, dropping some. That table gives V, J and clone size, and the DNA gave D and trimming. This table has over 60,000 clones, roughly 89% appearing once. This chain links TRBV7-3 with TRBJ2-1, with TRBD2 identical over 7 bases. The TCR was taken from a woman between 45 and 60 years old with active COVID-19. Sequencing was carried out using peripheral blood. CDR3 in amino acids: CASSSSGATYNEQFF. DNA of the CDR3: TGTGCCAGCAGCTCGAGCGGGGCTACCTACAATGAGCAGTTCTTC.